This T cell receptor beta chain is from a study of vaccination and CD4 T cells after COVID-19. Documented treatment: roughly ten-day PBMC culture with coronavirus spike peptide pools or control peptides (ViraFEST assay). CD4+ T cells of the unexposed donor were collected before the COVID-19 pandemic (2011-2018). Notes on this clonotype: Its antigen is as yet unknown.

Sequence data for DNA of cultured CD4+ T cells were generated by the Oncomine TCR Beta short-read assay. The genomic DNA was obtained from cultured CD4+ T cells by extraction with the QIAamp micro DNA kit. MiXCR, run by TCRdb on the PCR reads, gives a single entry per CDR3 protein. The top ten hold 15% to 20% of the sample, which has about 11,000 distinct CDR3 sequences, approximately 30% seen once. Germline values: CDR1 LGHNA, CDR2 YSLEER. Losses at the gene ends were 4 bases for V and 3 bases for J; bases not matched to a gene: 1. The CDR3 is 13 residues long. The study, taken as a whole, reports: It was found that, in convalescent patients, 304 of 307 vaccine-specific clones were spike mono-reactive.

The origin of this receptor is a human donor in good health. The chain links TRBV4-3 to TRBJ2-7; TRBD1 aligns across 9 bases. Sequencing used CD4+ T cells from blood, cultured in vitro. In nucleotides, the CDR3 is TGCGCCAGCAGCCGGGGACAGGGCTACGAGCAGTACTTC. It specifies CASSRGQGYEQYF.